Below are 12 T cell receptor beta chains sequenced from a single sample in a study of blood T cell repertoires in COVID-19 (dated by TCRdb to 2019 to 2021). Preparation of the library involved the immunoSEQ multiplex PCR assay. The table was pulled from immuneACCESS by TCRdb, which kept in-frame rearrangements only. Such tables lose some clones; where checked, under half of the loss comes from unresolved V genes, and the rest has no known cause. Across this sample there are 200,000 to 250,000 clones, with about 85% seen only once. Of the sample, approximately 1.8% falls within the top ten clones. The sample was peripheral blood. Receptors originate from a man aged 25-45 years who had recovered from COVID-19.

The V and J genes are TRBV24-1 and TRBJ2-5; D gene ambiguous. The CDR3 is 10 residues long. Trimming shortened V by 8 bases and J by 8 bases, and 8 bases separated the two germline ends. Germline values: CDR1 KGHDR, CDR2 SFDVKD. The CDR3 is CATIAATQYF. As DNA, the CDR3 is TGTGCCACCATAGCAGCAACCCAGTACTTC.

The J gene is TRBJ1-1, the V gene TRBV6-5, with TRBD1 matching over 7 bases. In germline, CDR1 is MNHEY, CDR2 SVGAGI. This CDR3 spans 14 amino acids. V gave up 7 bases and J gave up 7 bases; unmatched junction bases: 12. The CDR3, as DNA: TGTGCCAGCAACCAAGGACAGGTACTTGGTGAAGCTTTCTTT. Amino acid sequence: CASNQGQVLGEAFF.

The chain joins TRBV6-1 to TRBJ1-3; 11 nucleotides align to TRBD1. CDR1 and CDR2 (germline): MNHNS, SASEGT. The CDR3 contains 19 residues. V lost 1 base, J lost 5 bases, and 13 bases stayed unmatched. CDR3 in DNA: TGTGCCAGCAGTGAAGACGTCCGACAGGGGACAGGGGGTAGAAACACCATATATTTT. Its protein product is CASSEDVRQGTGGRNTIYF.

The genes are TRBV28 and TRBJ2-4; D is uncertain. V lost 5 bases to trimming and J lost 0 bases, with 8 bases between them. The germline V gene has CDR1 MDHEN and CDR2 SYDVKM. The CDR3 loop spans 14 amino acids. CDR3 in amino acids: CASSRSLAKNIQYF. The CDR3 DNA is TGTGCCAGCAGTCGTAGCCTAGCCAAAAACATTCAGTACTTC.

CDR3: CASSRYRQGSGNTIYF. The CDR3 region has the DNA TGTGCCAGCAGCCGGTATAGACAGGGCAGCGGAAACACCATATATTTT. The gene calls are TRBV2 and TRBJ1-3; 7 nucleotides agree with TRBD1. Trimming cost V 6 bases and J 4 bases; bases outside gene matches: 12. This CDR3 is built from 16 residues. Germline values: CDR1 SNHLY, CDR2 FYNNEI.

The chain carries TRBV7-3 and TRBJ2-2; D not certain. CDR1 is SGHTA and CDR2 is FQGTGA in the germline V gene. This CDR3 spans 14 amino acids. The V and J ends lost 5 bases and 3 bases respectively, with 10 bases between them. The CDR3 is CASSLDRDTGELFF. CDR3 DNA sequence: TGTGCCAGCAGCCTAGACCGGGACACCGGGGAGCTGTTTTTT.

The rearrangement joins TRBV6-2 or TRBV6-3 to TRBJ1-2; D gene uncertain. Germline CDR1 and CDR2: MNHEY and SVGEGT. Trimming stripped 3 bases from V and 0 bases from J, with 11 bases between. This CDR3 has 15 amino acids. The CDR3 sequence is CASSYNREANYGYTF. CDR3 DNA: TGTGCCAGCAGTTATAACAGAGAAGCTAACTATGGCTACACCTTC.

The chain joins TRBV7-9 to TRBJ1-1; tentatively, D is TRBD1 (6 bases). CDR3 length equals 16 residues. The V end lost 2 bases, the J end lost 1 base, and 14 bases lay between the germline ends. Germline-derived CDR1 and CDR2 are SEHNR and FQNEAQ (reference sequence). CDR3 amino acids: CASSLLGRGPNTEAFF. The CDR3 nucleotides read TGTGCCAGCAGCTTATTGGGCAGGGGACCGAACACTGAAGCTTTCTTT.

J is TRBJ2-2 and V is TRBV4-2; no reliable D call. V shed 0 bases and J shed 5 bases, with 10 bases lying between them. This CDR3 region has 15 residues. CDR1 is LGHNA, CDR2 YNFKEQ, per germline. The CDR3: CASSQDAARTGELFF. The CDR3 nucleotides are TGTGCCAGCAGCCAAGATGCGGCTAGGACCGGGGAGCTGTTTTTT.

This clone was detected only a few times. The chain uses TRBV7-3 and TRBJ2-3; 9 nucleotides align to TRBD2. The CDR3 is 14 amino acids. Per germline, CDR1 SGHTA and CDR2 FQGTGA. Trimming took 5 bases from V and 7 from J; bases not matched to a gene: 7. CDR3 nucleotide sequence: TGTGCCAGCAGCCAAGGGACTAGCACTAATACGCAGTATTTT. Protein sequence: CASSQGTSTNTQYF. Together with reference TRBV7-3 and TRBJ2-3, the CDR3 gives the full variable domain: GAGVSQTPSNKVTEKGKYVELRCDPISGHTALYWYRQSLGQGPEFLIYFQGTGAADDSGLPNDRFFAVRPEGSVSTLKIQRTERGDSAVYLCASSQGTSTNTQYFGPGTRLTVL.

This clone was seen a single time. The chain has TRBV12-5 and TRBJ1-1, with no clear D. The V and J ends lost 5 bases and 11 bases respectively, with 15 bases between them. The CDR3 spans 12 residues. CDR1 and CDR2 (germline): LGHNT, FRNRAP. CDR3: CASGMARLTAFF. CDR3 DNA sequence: TGTGCTAGTGGTATGGCCCGCCTGACTGCTTTCTTT.

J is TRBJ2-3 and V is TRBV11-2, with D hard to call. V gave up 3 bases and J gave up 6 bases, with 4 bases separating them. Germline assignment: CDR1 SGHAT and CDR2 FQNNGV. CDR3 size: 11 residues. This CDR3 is CASSFRDTQYF. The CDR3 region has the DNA TGTGCCAGCAGCTTTCGGGATACGCAGTATTTT.